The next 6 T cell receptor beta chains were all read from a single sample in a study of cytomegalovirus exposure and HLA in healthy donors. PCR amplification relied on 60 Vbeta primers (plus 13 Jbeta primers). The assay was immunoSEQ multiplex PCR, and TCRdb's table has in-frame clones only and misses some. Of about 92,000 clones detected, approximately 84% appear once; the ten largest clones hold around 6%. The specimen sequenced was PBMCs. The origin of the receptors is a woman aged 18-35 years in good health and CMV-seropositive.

CDR3 protein: CASSYSVTGELFF. CDR3 DNA: TGTGCCAGCAGTTACTCCGTCACCGGGGAGCTGTTTTTT. This sequence joins TRBV6-6 and TRBJ2-2; D gene unclear. Trimming cost V 0 bases and J 4 bases, with 3 bases left between them. The germline gives CDR1 MNHNY, CDR2 SVGAGI (reference sequence). The CDR3 loop spans 13 amino acids.

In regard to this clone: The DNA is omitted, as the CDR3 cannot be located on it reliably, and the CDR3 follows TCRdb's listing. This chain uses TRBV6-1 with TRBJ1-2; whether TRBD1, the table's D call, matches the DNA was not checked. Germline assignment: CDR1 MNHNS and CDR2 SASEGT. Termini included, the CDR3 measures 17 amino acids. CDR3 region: CASSEPVFVGTGASHTF.

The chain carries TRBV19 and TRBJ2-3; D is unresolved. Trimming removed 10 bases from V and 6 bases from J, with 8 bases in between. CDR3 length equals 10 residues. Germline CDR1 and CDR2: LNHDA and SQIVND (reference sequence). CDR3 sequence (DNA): TGTGCCACCCATGCGGATACGCAGTATTTT. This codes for CATHADTQYF.

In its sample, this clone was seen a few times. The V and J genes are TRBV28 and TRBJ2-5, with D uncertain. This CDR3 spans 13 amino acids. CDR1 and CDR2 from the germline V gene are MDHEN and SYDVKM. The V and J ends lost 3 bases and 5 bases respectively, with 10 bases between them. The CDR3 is CASSLRSRETQYF. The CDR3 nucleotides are TGTGCCAGCAGTTTGCGGTCGAGGGAGACCCAGTACTTC.

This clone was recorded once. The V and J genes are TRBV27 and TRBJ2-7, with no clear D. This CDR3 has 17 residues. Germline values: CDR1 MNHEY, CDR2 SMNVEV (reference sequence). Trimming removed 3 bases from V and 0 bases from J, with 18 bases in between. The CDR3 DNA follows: TGTGCCAGCAGTTTTCGGTTGGGTGGAGCCAGCTCCTACGAGCAGTACTTC. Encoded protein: CASSFRLGGASSYEQYF.

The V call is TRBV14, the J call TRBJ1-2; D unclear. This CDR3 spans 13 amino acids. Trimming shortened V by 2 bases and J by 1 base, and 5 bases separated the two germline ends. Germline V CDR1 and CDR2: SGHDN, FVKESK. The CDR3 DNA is TGTGCCAGCAGCCAACTCAGTAACTATGGCTACACCTTC. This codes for CASSQLSNYGYTF.